Listed below are T cell receptor beta chains from one sample, sequenced in a study of T-cell reconstitution after alpha-beta-depleted transplantation in children. TCRdb independently ran MiXCR on the PCR reads; one entry per CDR3 protein. The sample lists over 550,000 distinct CDR3 sequences; about 10% were seen once. Sample: PBMCs from the stem cell graft donor, taken from the stem cell graft. These receptors were taken from a human donor who donated a stem cell graft to a child with acute myeloid leukemia. Each CDR3 is given with its conserved first and last residue. The D gene is left open where the match is weak. Clone size is not always given. Where it is, it says once, few, many or a class for expanded clones.

TRBJ2-3 | TRBV29-1 | few | - | TGCAGCGGAGACCAGGGCCATACGCAGTATTTT | CSGDQGHTQYF
TRBJ2-2 | TRBV4-3 | many | - | TGCGCCAGCAGCCACCGGTTCGCGAGGGGTGCCGGGGAGCTGTTTTTT | CASSHRFARGAGELFF
TRBJ2-1 | TRBV19 | few | TRBD2 | TGTGCCAGTAGTAATCTAGCGGGAGTATACAATGAGCAGTTCTTC | CASSNLAGVYNEQFF
TRBJ1-5 | TRBV9 | - | TRBD1 | TGTGCCAGCAGCCCCGGGGACAGAAATCAGCCCCAGCATTTT | CASSPGDRNQPQHF
TRBJ1-1 | TRBV20-1 | - | - | TGCAGTGCGGAAAGAATCCTAATGAACACTGAAGCTTTCTTT | CSAERILMNTEAFF
TRBJ2-3 | TRBV20-1 | many | TRBD1 | TGCAGTGCTAGAGCGACAGGGGCAGATACGCAGTATTTT | CSARATGADTQYF
TRBJ2-5 | TRBV12-3/TRBV12-4 | - | - | TGTGCCAGCAGTTTCGAGGGCGGAAAGACCCAGTACTTC | CASSFEGGKTQYF
TRBJ2-1 | TRBV4-2 | many | - | TGTGCCAGCAGCCAAGTAAATAATGAGCAGTTCTTC | CASSQVNNEQFF
TRBJ2-1 | TRBV4-2 | many | TRBD2 | TGTGCCAGCAGCCCCGGTAATAGCGGGGGGTACAATGAGCAGTTCTTC | CASSPGNSGGYNEQFF
TRBJ2-5 | TRBV5-1 | few | TRBD2 | TGCGCCAGCAGCTTGGGTCCTAGCGGGAGAGGAGAGACCCAGTACTTC | CASSLGPSGRGETQYF
TRBJ2-7 | TRBV6-2/TRBV6-3 | few | - | TGTGCCAGCAGTTACTCGCAGGTCAGCTCCTACGAGCAGTACTTC | CASSYSQVSSYEQYF
TRBJ2-3 | TRBV7-3 | many | TRBD2 | TGTGCCAGCAGCTCCGCGGGAGTCGACACAGATACGCAGTATTTT | CASSSAGVDTDTQYF
TRBJ2-7 | TRBV7-9 | many | TRBD2 | TGCGCCAGCAGCTTGACTAGCGGGAGTTACGAGCAGTACTTC | CASSLTSGSYEQYF
TRBJ1-2 | TRBV5-1 | - | TRBD1 | TGCGCCAGCAATACATTGCCGGGACAGGGAAGGGATGGCTACACCTTC | CASNTLPGQGRDGYTF
TRBJ1-5 | TRBV6-1 | few | - | TGTGCCAGCGACCTGACCGCAAGCAATCAGCCCCAGCATTTT | CASDLTASNQPQHF
TRBJ2-2 | TRBV10-3 | few | TRBD2 | TGTGCCATCAGTGCCGCTAGCGGGAGGGCCCGGGAGCTGTTTTTT | CAISAASGRARELFF
TRBJ2-2 | TRBV4-3 | many | TRBD2 | TGCGCCAGCAGCCAGGAAGAGGGGACTAGCGGGAAGAACACCGGGGAGCTGTTTTTT | CASSQEEGTSGKNTGELFF
TRBJ2-2 | TRBV5-1 | many | TRBD2 | TGCGCCAGCAGTTCTGGACTAGCGGGAGGAGGGACCGGGGAGCTGTTTTTT | CASSSGLAGGGTGELFF
TRBJ1-2 | TRBV4-1 | - | - | TGTGCCATCGGCCCCGGGCACCGCTATGGCTACACCTTC | CAIGPGHRYGYTF
TRBJ2-1 | TRBV7-2 | many | - | TGTGCCAGCAGCTCAGGGCCGGACTCCTACAATGAGCAGTTCTTC | CASSSGPDSYNEQFF
TRBJ2-2 | TRBV7-3 | - | TRBD2 | TGTGCCAGCAGCTCGACTAGCGGGAGAATCGGCGGGGAGCTGTTTTTT | CASSSTSGRIGGELFF
TRBJ2-7 | TRBV29-1 | once | TRBD2 | TGCAGCGTTGGCTTACTAGCGGGGGCCTACGAGCAGTACTTC | CSVGLLAGAYEQYF
TRBJ2-1 | TRBV27 | few | TRBD1 | TGTGCCAGCAGTTTTGCCCCGGACAGGATCTACAATGAGCAGTTCTTC | CASSFAPDRIYNEQFF
TRBJ2-2 | TRBV20-1 | many | - | TGCAGCACCAGGGGAGACACCGGGGAGCTGTTTTTT | CSTRGDTGELFF
TRBJ2-5 | TRBV4-2 | - | - | TGTGCCAGCAGCCAAGATCCTGGACTGAAAGAGACCCAGTACTTC | CASSQDPGLKETQYF
TRBJ2-7 | TRBV6-1 | few | - | TGTGCCAGCGGAGGTACAGGGACCATCTCCTACGAGCAGTACTTC | CASGGTGTISYEQYF
TRBJ2-7 | TRBV20-1 | few | - | TGCAGTGCTGGGGCCACGGGGAAATCCTACGAGCAGTACTTC | CSAGATGKSYEQYF
TRBJ1-2 | TRBV25-1 | few | - | TGTGCCAGCAGTGGGGGTGGAGCAACTGGGGGCTACACCTTC | CASSGGGATGGYTF
TRBJ2-3 | TRBV29-1 | many | TRBD2 | TGCAGCGTTGTTAGCGGGAAAGGCGGCACAGATACGCAGTATTTT | CSVVSGKGGTDTQYF
TRBJ2-7 | TRBV28 | many | TRBD2 | TGTGCCAGCAGTTTCCCGCTTACTTCCACTAGCGGGGGCTACTACGAGCAGTACTTC | CASSFPLTSTSGGYYEQYF
TRBJ1-2 | TRBV25-1 | - | - | TGTGCCAGCAGTGAATGGGGCACCCCTAACTATGGCTACACCTTC | CASSEWGTPNYGYTF
TRBJ2-5 | TRBV29-1 | many | - | TGCAGCGTTTTGGAGGAGACCCAGTACTTC | CSVLEETQYF
TRBJ2-3 | TRBV5-2 | - | - | TGTGCCAGCAACGTCGAGGGACTAGCGGGAGATCACCCGAAGAGGTTGGTTAGCACAGATACGCAGTATTTT | CASNVEGLAGDHPKRLVSTDTQYF
TRBJ1-1 | TRBV7-9 | - | - | TGTGCCAGCAGCCCAATTTGGTTGAACACTGAAGCTTTCTTT | CASSPIWLNTEAFF
TRBJ2-5 | TRBV27 | - | - | TGTGCCAGCACCCAAAGAAGGGGAGAGACCCAGTACTTC | CASTQRRGETQYF
TRBJ2-1 | TRBV9 | many | TRBD2 | TGTGCCAGCAGCGCAACTAGCGGGAGAGGTAATGAGCAGTTCTTC | CASSATSGRGNEQFF
TRBJ1-2 | TRBV10-3 | - | TRBD1 | TGTGCCATCAGTCAGGGCAGGGGGGCGTCTGGCTACACCTTC | CAISQGRGASGYTF
TRBJ2-5 | TRBV15 | few | - | TGTGCCACCGTCTCGGCGTGGGGACAAGAGACCCAGTACTTC | CATVSAWGQETQYF
TRBJ1-2 | TRBV4-2 | few | - | TGTGCCAGCAGCCAAGTGGGGGATTCTGGCTACACCTTC | CASSQVGDSGYTF
TRBJ2-7 | TRBV7-3 | few | - | TGTGCCAGCAGCTTGGTAACCCCCACCTACGAGCAGTACTTC | CASSLVTPTYEQYF
TRBJ2-1 | TRBV29-1 | - | TRBD1 | TGCAGCGGCGCAGGGACAGGGGAAAACAATGAGCAGTTCTTC | CSGAGTGENNEQFF
TRBJ2-7 | TRBV20-1 | - | - | TGCAGTGCTAGCGAATTGGGCGCTTCCTACGAGCAGTACTTC | CSASELGASYEQYF
TRBJ2-2 | TRBV30 | - | - | TGTGCCTGGAGTGTGGGACGCGTCATGGCCGGGGAGCTGTTTTTT | CAWSVGRVMAGELFF
TRBJ2-1 | TRBV5-6 | - | - | TGTGCCAGCAGCTTGTCAGGGGCGGGTGGACACAATGAGCAGTTCTTC | CASSLSGAGGHNEQFF
TRBJ2-7 | TRBV7-2 | - | - | TGTGCCAGCGGTATCGAGCAGTACTTC | CASGIEQYF
TRBJ2-7 | TRBV11-1 | few | TRBD2 | TGTGCCAGCAGCATCACGGGCGGTCTAGCGGGAGTCTGGCGCGAGCAGTACTTC | CASSITGGLAGVWREQYF
TRBJ2-5 | TRBV28 | - | TRBD2 | TGTGCCAGCAACCCGGCTAGCGGGAGCCAAGAGACCCAGTACTTC | CASNPASGSQETQYF
TRBJ1-5 | TRBV28 | many | - | TGTGCCAGCAGTTTGCGAGGGGGGGGCAATCAGCCCCAGCATTTT | CASSLRGGGNQPQHF
TRBJ2-7 | TRBV5-1 | many | TRBD2 | TGCGCCAGCAGCCCTCCGACCGGGACTAGCGGGACCTACGAGCAGTACTTC | CASSPPTGTSGTYEQYF
TRBJ2-7 | TRBV18 | - | - | TGTGCCAGCTCAGGTTCGGGGGACCAGTCCTACGAGCAGTACTTC | CASSGSGDQSYEQYF
TRBJ1-2 | TRBV9 | many | - | TGTGCCAGCAGCGTAGCCCCCACAGGAGGAGGCTACACCTTC | CASSVAPTGGGYTF
TRBJ1-2 | TRBV29-1 | many | - | TGCAGCGTTGTACCCCCCCGGGGTACTGACTATGGCTACACCTTC | CSVVPPRGTDYGYTF
TRBJ1-1 | TRBV12-3/TRBV12-4 | many | - | TGTGCCAGCAGTTTACAGGGCACCCTGAACACTGAAGCTTTCTTT | CASSLQGTLNTEAFF
TRBJ1-2 | TRBV29-1 | few | TRBD1 | TGCAGCGTTGGGGACAGGGGGCTTGGCTACACCTTC | CSVGDRGLGYTF
TRBJ1-1 | TRBV7-2 | few | - | TGTGCCAGCAGCTCCCCCACAACGAACACTGAAGCTTTCTTT | CASSSPTTNTEAFF
TRBJ2-5 | TRBV5-1 | - | TRBD1 | TGCGCCAGCCGACAGGGATCAGAGACCCAGTACTTC | CASRQGSETQYF
TRBJ2-2 | TRBV29-1 | - | - | TGCAGCGCCTCATCGGGGGCCGGGGAGCTGTTTTTT | CSASSGAGELFF
TRBJ2-3 | TRBV25-1 | - | - | TGTGCCAGCAGTGAAGCCGGCAGGGGGGGGTCCGATACGCAGTATTTT | CASSEAGRGGSDTQYF
TRBJ2-2 | TRBV20-1 | many | TRBD2 | TGCAGTGCTACTAGCGGGAGAGTTTCTCCGAACACCGGGGAGCTGTTTTTT | CSATSGRVSPNTGELFF
TRBJ2-3 | TRBV15 | - | - | TGTGCCACCAGCAGCAGGGGAGATGCCACAGATACGCAGTATTTT | CATSSRGDATDTQYF